The 20 T cell receptor beta chains given below trace back to one sample, sequenced in a study of CD8+ T cells in alopecia areata. The sample's treatment: oral pan-JAK inhibitor, 5-10 mg twice daily. Once RNA had been extracted, it was reverse transcribed into cDNA to act as the sequencing template. Sequencing was performed with immunoSEQ multiplex PCR; in TCRdb, only in-frame clones are kept and a portion is missing. The profile covers 90,000 to 150,000 clones, with about 50% appearing a single time and around 0.44% taken by the ten largest. The specimen was CD4+ T cells sorted from blood, collected at week 4, from a patient treated with tofacitinib. The receptors were sampled from a human donor with alopecia areata.

This clone was detected a few times. V is TRBV29-1 and J is TRBJ1-3; D perhaps matches TRBD1 (5 bases). The germline V gene encodes CDR1 SQVTM and CDR2 ANQGSEA. Between the trimmed V and J ends, which lost 1 base and 3 bases, there was a span of 7 bases. CDR3 length: 13 amino acids. CDR3 protein: CSVEGTFGNTIYF. The CDR3 DNA sequence: TGCAGCGTTGAAGGGACATTTGGAAACACCATATATTTT.

This clone has only one observation. The chain employs TRBV9 and TRBJ1-2; TRBD1 matches 8 bases. This CDR3 is 13 amino acids long. Germline V CDR1 and CDR2: SGDLS, YYNGEE. V shed 3 bases and J 2 bases; nucleotides not matched to a gene: 0. The DNA of the CDR3 is TGTGCCAGCAGCGACAGGGGGAACTATGGCTACACCTTC. Translation: CASSDRGNYGYTF.

The J gene is TRBJ1-2, the V gene TRBV30; D gene ambiguous. Between the trimmed V and J ends, which lost 1 base and 2 bases, there was a span of 11 bases. Germline V gene data show CDR1 as GTSNPN and CDR2 as SVGIG (reference sequence). The CDR3 loop spans 14 amino acids. CDR3 in amino acids: CAWSANVRNYGYTF. The CDR3 DNA reads TGTGCCTGGAGTGCCAACGTCCGGAACTATGGCTACACCTTC.

The chain recombines TRBV11-2 with TRBJ2-2; unclear D gene. The CDR3 is made up of 12 amino acids. Germline V lookup: CDR1 SGHAT, CDR2 FQNNGV. V lost 3 bases and J 8 bases, leaving 7 bases between the germline ends. CDR3 region: CASSFDAGELFF. In DNA form, the CDR3 reads TGTGCCAGCAGCTTTGATGCAGGGGAGCTGTTTTTT. Together with reference TRBV11-2 and TRBJ2-2, the CDR3 gives the full variable domain: EAGVAQSPRYKIIEKRQSVAFWCNPISGHATLYWYQQILGQGPKLLIQFQNNGVVDDSQLPKDRFSAERLKGVDSTLKIQPAKLEDSAVYLCASSFDAGELFFGEGSRLTVL.

The chain links TRBV7-9 to TRBJ2-7; tentative D call: TRBD2 (6 bases). The CDR3 totals 14 residues. Germline V gene data show CDR1 as SEHNR and CDR2 as FQNEAQ (reference sequence). V was pared by 3 bases and J by 3 bases, with 12 bases between. The CDR3 coding sequence is TGTGCCAGCAGCTTCGGGGGTTCCCTCTACGAGCAGTACTTC. Its protein product is CASSFGGSLYEQYF. Variable domain in full (rest from reference TRBV7-9 and TRBJ2-7): DTGVSQNPRHKITKRGQNVTFRCDPISEHNRLYWYRQTLGQGPEFLTYFQNEAQLEKSRLLSDRFSAERPKGSFSTLEIQRTEQGDSAMYLCASSFGGSLYEQYFGPGTRLTVT.

V gene TRBV30 combines with J gene TRBJ1-1; no firm D call. With 2 bases removed from V and 7 bases from J, the gap between germline ends came to 11 bases. Germline CDR1 and CDR2: GTSNPN and SVGIG (reference sequence). This CDR3 spans 12 amino acids. CDR3 loop: CAWSREVGEAFF. The CDR3 DNA reads as TGTGCCTGGAGTCGGGAGGTGGGTGAAGCTTTCTTT.

The chain carries TRBV20-1 and TRBJ1-2, with TRBD1 matching over 7 bases. Germline trimming cut 8 bases from V and 6 bases from J; bases unmatched to any gene: 6. This CDR3 spans 11 amino acids. The germline gives CDR1 DFQATT, CDR2 SNEGSKA (reference sequence). CDR3 bases: TGCAGTCCCAGGGGGAGCGATGGCTACACCTTC. Amino acids: CSPRGSDGYTF.

This clone was seen a few times. The chain is built from TRBV15 and TRBJ1-2, with D unclear. Trimming pared 2 bases from V and 4 bases from J, leaving 11 bases between. The CDR3 has 14 amino acids. The germline CDR1 and CDR2 sequences are LNHNV and YYDKDF (reference sequence). The CDR3 reads CATSRMPGGYGYTF. The CDR3 bases are TGTGCCACCAGCAGAATGCCCGGCGGCTATGGCTACACCTTC.

In nucleotides, the CDR3 is TGCGCCAGCAGTGATGTAGGGGGTCCGAACACTGAAGCTTTCTTT. This translates into CASSDVGGPNTEAFF. The chain links TRBV10-1 to TRBJ1-1; perhaps TRBD1 as D (6 bases). V gave up 3 bases and J gave up 1 base, with 12 bases separating them. This CDR3 has 15 amino acids. Germline V gene lookup returns CDR1 WNHNN and CDR2 SYGVQD (reference sequence).

The V and J genes are TRBV23-1 and TRBJ1-2; 9 bases are a match to TRBD1. TRBV23-1 is given ORF status, its function remaining uncertain. The CDR3 loop spans 15 amino acids. The J segment lost 3 bases and the V segment lost 2 bases, leaving 4 bases of the junction unmatched. CDR3 coding DNA: TGCGCCAGCAGTCAACTCGGACAGGGGCACTATGGCTACACCTTC. Its protein product is CASSQLGQGHYGYTF.

The gene calls are TRBV29-1 and TRBJ2-3; 15 bases are a match to TRBD2. After removal of 8 bases from V and 6 bases from J, the junction contained 12 bases not matched to a gene. The CDR3 spans 16 residues. Germline V gives CDR1 SQVTM, CDR2 ANQGSEA. DNA for the CDR3: TGCAGCTCCTCTCCGGGACTAGCGGGAGGAGGGGATACGCAGTATTTT. This sequence encodes CSSSPGLAGGGDTQYF.

The DNA for the CDR3 is TGCGCCAGCAGCCAACAGTCTTGGGCATTGGACACTGAAGCTTTCTTT. It codes for CASSQQSWALDTEAFF. This chain connects TRBV4-1 to TRBJ1-1; D is ambiguous. The CDR3 is made up of 16 amino acids. Germline loops: CDR1 MGHRA, CDR2 YSYEKL. The germline V and J ends were trimmed by 2 bases and 3 bases, with 16 bases remaining between them.

This clone has a handful of counts. V and J are TRBV14 and TRBJ1-2; TRBD1 is a possible D gene (5 bases). Trimming took 6 bases from V and 4 from J, leaving 15 bases between them. Germline V gene sequence: CDR1 SGHDN, CDR2 FVKESK. This CDR3 has 14 amino acids. CDR3 in amino acids: CASRTSGTAYGYTF. The CDR3 DNA is TGTGCCAGCAGGACCTCCGGGACGGCCTATGGCTACACCTTC.

The chain carries TRBV29-1 and TRBJ2-5; tentatively, D is TRBD2 (5 bases). This CDR3 is built from 14 residues. Germline-derived CDR1 and CDR2 are SQVTM and ANQGSEA. The V end lost 7 bases, the J end lost 1 base, and 16 bases lay between the germline ends. CDR3 in amino acids: CSAKDSLGQETQYF. CDR3 nucleotide sequence: TGCAGCGCCAAGGACTCCCTCGGCCAAGAGACCCAGTACTTC.

The V and J genes are TRBV30 and TRBJ1-2; possibly TRBD1 for D (5 bases). CDR1 GTSNPN and CDR2 SVGIG come from the germline V gene (reference sequence). The CDR3 runs to 15 residues. V lost 5 bases and J 4 bases, leaving 20 bases between the germline ends. DNA of the CDR3: TGTGCCTGGGAGGGGAGGGGAGAATGGAGCTATGGCTACACCTTC. Amino acid sequence: CAWEGRGEWSYGYTF.

CDR3 sequence: CATRPPLGTVNTEAFF. CDR3 sequence (DNA): TGTGCCACACGACCGCCCTTAGGGACCGTGAACACTGAAGCTTTCTTT. The chain combines TRBV15 with TRBJ1-1; tentative D call: TRBD1 (5 bases). The CDR3 is 16 residues long. Per germline, CDR1 LNHNV and CDR2 YYDKDF (reference sequence). V lost 9 bases and J lost 0, with 20 bases in between.

J is TRBJ1-1 and V is TRBV25-1, with D unresolved. V was shortened by 4 bases and J by 3 bases, with 3 bases between the two germline ends. The germline CDR1 and CDR2 sequences are MGHDK and SYGVNS. This CDR3 contains 11 residues. The CDR3 sequence: CASSGYTEAFF. In DNA, the CDR3 is TGTGCCAGCAGTGGTTACACTGAAGCTTTCTTT.

The rearrangement joins TRBV7-9 to TRBJ1-1; TRBD1 is a possible D gene (6 bases). CDR1 and CDR2 from the germline V gene are SEHNR and FQNEAQ (reference sequence). The CDR3 is 14 residues long. Trimming took 5 bases from V and 1 from J, leaving 11 bases between them. Here the CDR3 DNA reads TGTGCCAGCAGCCCGAGAGGGGGGAACACTGAAGCTTTCTTT. Translating it yields CASSPRGGNTEAFF. The variable domain in full, completed from reference TRBV7-9 and TRBJ1-1, reads DTGVSQNPRHKITKRGQNVTFRCDPISEHNRLYWYRQTLGQGPEFLTYFQNEAQLEKSRLLSDRFSAERPKGSFSTLEIQRTEQGDSAMYLCASSPRGGNTEAFFGQGTRLTVV.

The rearrangement uses TRBV7-9 and TRBJ1-6; no firm D call. CDR1 is SEHNR and CDR2 is FQNEAQ in the germline V gene (reference sequence). Trimming took off 5 bases at V and 6 bases at J, with 14 bases between the two ends. The CDR3 is 15 residues long. CDR3: CASSLQSAVNSPLHF. Here the CDR3 DNA reads TGTGCCAGCAGCCTCCAATCGGCTGTTAATTCACCCCTCCACTTT.

The J gene is TRBJ2-2, the V gene TRBV4-1; no clear D. CDR3 size: 13 residues. Looked up from germline, CDR1 is MGHRA and CDR2 is YSYEKL. Trimming pared 1 base from V and 4 bases from J, leaving 4 bases between. CDR3 nucleotide sequence: TGCGCCAGCAGCCAAGTGACCACCGGGGAGCTGTTTTTT. Its translation is CASSQVTTGELFF.